This T cell receptor beta chain stems from a study of blood T cell repertoires in COVID-19. Study at large: Sources were T cells, B-cell-depleted T cells, or PBMCs; the material itself was cDNA or gDNA.

This CDR3 spans 14 amino acids. With V trimmed by 0 bases and J by 5 bases, 3 bases remained unmatched. Germline assignment: CDR1 ENHRY and CDR2 SYGVKD. Clones were sequenced by immunoSEQ multiplex PCR, and TCRdb holds only the in-frame ones, with some missing. Among tens of thousands of clones listed, over 75% were seen once. Input material: peripheral blood. The chain recombines TRBV10-3 with TRBJ2-5; 7 bases fit TRBD1. The origin of this receptor is a woman in her fifties or sixties with active COVID-19. CDR3 sequence: CAISESTGVETQYF. CDR3 in DNA: TGTGCCATCAGTGAGTCTACAGGGGTGGAGACCCAGTACTTC.